The rows below give T cell receptor beta chains drawn from one sample of a study of a mutant IDH1 vaccine in newly diagnosed glioma. TCRdb keeps only in-frame clones here, not all; method: immunoSEQ multiplex PCR. This table holds some 59,000 clones, more than 80% found once. This sample comprised PBMCs, obtained from a glioma patient treated with radiotherapy, temozolomide or both. The receptors shown here come from a man in his late teens or twenties with glioma. The CDR3 runs from the conserved cysteine through the conserved F or W. Each record gives: J gene, V gene, clone size, CDR3 protein. The listing skips clone size in some rows; elsewhere it reads once, few, many or a size class.

TRBJ2-7,TRBV5-1,.,CASSFGGGYDEQYF
TRBJ1-5,TRBV6-6,once,CASSYPSNQPQHF
TRBJ2-7,TRBV7-8,.,CASSLGPRREWDEQYF
TRBJ1-1,TRBV9,.,CASSVLPPGTMNTEAFF
TRBJ1-1,TRBV4-1,once,CASSQDNRNTEAFF
TRBJ2-1,TRBV20-1,.,CSARVYNEQFF
TRBJ1-1,TRBV2,.,CASSPLSNRGRYGAFF
TRBJ1-2,TRBV27,.,CASSPGTQTDGYTF
TRBJ1-1,TRBV12-5,.,CATRDLNTEAFF
TRBJ1-3,TRBV4-3,.,CASSQDHISGNTIYF
TRBJ1-4,TRBV30,.,CAWESGVSEKLFF
TRBJ1-1,TRBV27,few,CASKLRAAVNTEAFF
TRBJ2-7,TRBV15,.,CATSRDGIKDEQYF
TRBJ1-2,TRBV5-1,.,CASSPGAGRRPDYGYTF
TRBJ1-5,TRBV19,.,CASSINRERGRNQPQHF
TRBJ1-2,TRBV7-6,.,CASSSGYGYTF
TRBJ2-2,TRBV29-1,.,CSVARDTGELFF
TRBJ1-2,TRBV30,.,CAWSTPRGKQGTDYGYTF
TRBJ2-5,TRBV9,.,CASGTGPPQETQYF
TRBJ1-2,TRBV7-9,.,CASSAGGDDGYTF
TRBJ2-2,TRBV14,.,CASGGRHRGELFF
TRBJ1-1,TRBV7-9,few,CASSLQGLRTEAFF
TRBJ2-3,TRBV5-1,once,CASSLVPLGQGSDTQYF
TRBJ1-4,TRBV30,.,CAWTRTSTNEKLFF
TRBJ1-1,TRBV10-3,.,CAISESLGNTEAFF
TRBJ1-2,TRBV5-1,.,CASSLMPETNGYTF
TRBJ1-2,TRBV7-2,.,CASSLGTGAGYTF